This record looks at one T cell receptor beta chain sequence and its context. Its target is unknown. Using immunoSEQ multiplex PCR, the repertoire was profiled, and TCRdb retains in-frame clones only, with some absent. The table records roughly 130,000 clones, about 88% of them present only once. Per the germline V gene, CDR1 is MGHRA and CDR2 is YSYEKL. The CDR3 has 15 residues. Deletions cut 2 bases from V and 4 bases from J, with 14 bases between. The sample's time point: baseline pretreatment blood. The treatment here: 15 Gy SBRT to primary tumor, nephrectomy 4 weeks later. The data were obtained in a study of radiation and T cells in renal cell carcinoma. Study-level background: Nephrectomy followed 15 Gy stereotactic body radiation by 4 weeks.

The study, taken as a whole, reports: No pretreatment tumor biopsies were available for baseline clonotypes. Top tumor clonotypes rose in blood 2 weeks post-radiation, then contracted.

This clonotype was obtained from a woman between 45 and 60 years old with renal cell carcinoma. This chain connects TRBV4-1 to TRBJ1-2; possible D gene TRBD1, 6 bases. Sequenced material: blood, taken from a patient whose treatment included radiotherapy and nephrectomy. Written as DNA, the CDR3 is TGCGCCAGCAGCCAAATGGGGGGGGGCCCCTATGGCTACACCTTC. Translated, it gives CASSQMGGGPYGYTF.